One and the same sample provided the 21 T cell receptor beta chains below, sequenced in a study of blood T cells in healthy people across ages. PCR was performed a second time for about 6 to 12 cycles using a sample-barcoded 5' primer and a J-beta primer mix. Using its own MiXCR run on the 5' RACE reads, TCRdb lists one record per CDR3 protein. The profile shows 1 million or so distinct CDR3 sequences, around 43% of them singletons. The sequenced sample was blood. The source is a woman aged 60-75 years in good health.

This sequence joins TRBV5-4 and TRBJ2-1; 7 positions match TRBD1. This CDR3 is built from 17 residues. Germline-derived CDR1 and CDR2 are SGHNT and YYREEE (reference sequence). V trimming: 0 bases; J trimming: 7 bases; junction bases outside the gene matches: 13. The CDR3 coding sequence is TGTGCCAGCAGCTTGGTCTCCGGCCTCGGGACAGCGAATGAGCAGTTCTTC. This translates into CASSLVSGLGTANEQFF.

This chain uses TRBV6-2 or TRBV6-3 with TRBJ2-6; D remains unclear. The CDR3 spans 17 residues. Trimming stripped 7 bases from V and 0 bases from J, with 16 bases between. The germline V gene has CDR1 MNHEY and CDR2 SVGEGT. The CDR3 here is CASMRTVGPSGANVLTF. The CDR3 DNA reads TGTGCCAGCATGAGGACGGTAGGACCCTCTGGGGCCAACGTCCTGACTTTC.

A word on this clonotype: Germline is not matched at one junction end, which may reflect a read error. The chain joins TRBV7-2 to TRBJ2-3; TRBD1 matches 8 bases. The germline V gene has CDR1 SGHTA and CDR2 FQGNSA. The CDR3 spans 15 residues. The CDR3 nucleotides are TGTGCCGGCAGCTTACTTCAGGGGGCCGGGAATACGCAGTATTTT. Encoded protein: CAGSLLQGAGNTQYF.

This clonotype was counted a few times. V and J are TRBV6-5 and TRBJ2-7; 9 positions agree with TRBD1. The end of the DNA aligns better with TRBJ2-5, so the J call may be wrong. Germline V CDR1 and CDR2: MNHEY, SVGAGI. The CDR3 length is 13 residues. CDR3 protein: CASRRQGGKTQYF. CDR3 DNA: TGTGCCAGCAGACGACAGGGGGGAAAGACCCAGTACTTC.

This clonotype occurred a few times. The chain employs TRBV29-1 and TRBJ2-5; D is possibly TRBD1 (5 bases). The germline CDR1 and CDR2 sequences are SQVTM and ANQGSEA. This CDR3 spans 12 amino acids. V lost 7 bases, J lost 2 bases, and 11 bases lay in between. The CDR3 DNA is TGCAGCGCCGGACATCAACAAGAGACCCAGTACTTC. It yields the protein CSAGHQQETQYF.

This clonotype was seen a single time. The chain employs TRBV20-1 and TRBJ2-1, with 10 bases aligning to TRBD2. Germline CDR1 reads DFQATT; CDR2 reads SNEGSKA (reference sequence). J was trimmed by 9 bases and V by 3 bases; bases with no gene match: 8. The CDR3 length is 14 residues. CDR3 in DNA: TGCAGTGCTAGTTTGTTAGCGGGAGGAGGTGAGCAGTTCTTC. It is translated as CSASLLAGGGEQFF.

J is TRBJ2-1 and V is TRBV6-1; D may match TRBD1 or TRBD2 (5 bases each). Between the trimmed V and J ends, which lost 3 bases and 1 base, there was a span of 7 bases. CDR3 length equals 14 residues. Per the germline V gene, CDR1 is MNHNS and CDR2 is SASEGT. The CDR3 region is CASSEGDSYNEQFF. CDR3 nucleotide sequence: TGTGCCAGCAGTGAGGGGGATTCCTACAATGAGCAGTTCTTC.

This clonotype was counted between two and nine times. The chain joins TRBV24-1 to TRBJ2-1; 8 nucleotides line up with TRBD1. Germline trimming cut 5 bases from V and 11 bases from J; bases unmatched to any gene: 10. CDR1 KGHDR and CDR2 SFDVKD come from the germline V gene. The CDR3 loop spans 14 amino acids. The CDR3 spells CATSATGERPKQFF. The CDR3 DNA follows: TGTGCCACCAGTGCGACAGGGGAACGACCCAAGCAGTTCTTC.

The chain is built from TRBV10-3 and TRBJ1-1; TRBD1 matches 7 bases. The CDR3 loop spans 13 amino acids. V shed 6 bases and J 4 bases; nucleotides not matched to a gene: 5. CDR1 and CDR2 from the germline V gene are ENHRY and SYGVKD. The CDR3 nucleotides are TGTGCCATCAGCACAGGGGTAGGCACTGAAGCTTTCTTT. It yields the protein CAISTGVGTEAFF.

This chain links TRBV6-5 with TRBJ2-3; a possible D gene is TRBD1 (6 bases). The CDR3 extends over 13 amino acids. From germline, CDR1 is MNHEY and CDR2 SVGAGI. Trimming left V 5 bases short and J 4 bases short, with 10 bases between. This chain's CDR3 is CASSPGAPDTQYF. In DNA form, the CDR3 reads TGTGCCAGCAGTCCAGGGGCCCCAGATACGCAGTATTTT.

The count of this clonotype is one. The V call is TRBV7-9, the J call TRBJ2-3; D not resolved. Trimming took 6 bases from V and 3 from J, leaving 13 bases between them. The CDR3 extends over 14 amino acids. Germline loops: CDR1 SEHNR, CDR2 FQNEAQ (reference sequence). CDR3 coding DNA: TGTGCCAGCAGTGATACCTACGGGACAGATACGCAGTATTTT. Its translation: CASSDTYGTDTQYF.

The CDR3: CASSQGVLGTGSTEAFF. For the CDR3, the DNA is TGCGCCAGCAGCCAAGGGGTCCTAGGGACAGGGAGCACTGAAGCTTTCTTT. The chain carries TRBV4-1 and TRBJ1-1; TRBD1 agrees at 9 bases. This CDR3 is 17 amino acids long. The junction had 10 bases not matched to a gene; V was cut back by 1 base and J by 4 bases. CDR1 MGHRA and CDR2 YSYEKL come from the germline V gene.

V and J are TRBV6-5 and TRBJ2-5; TRBD1 might be the D (5 bases). The CDR3 has 14 residues. With 5 bases removed from V and 2 bases from J, the gap between germline ends came to 12 bases. Per germline, CDR1 MNHEY and CDR2 SVGAGI. The CDR3 loop reads CASSDDSKQETQYF. CDR3 nucleotides: TGTGCCAGCAGTGACGACAGCAAACAAGAGACCCAGTACTTC.

The table lists this clonotype with a few counts. The chain has TRBV20-1 and TRBJ2-5; 10 nucleotides match TRBD2. The CDR3 is 14 amino acids. V gave up 0 bases and J gave up 5 bases; unmatched junction bases: 3. Looked up from germline, CDR1 is DFQATT and CDR2 is SNEGSKA (reference sequence). The CDR3 is CSARDLAGVETQYF. As DNA, the CDR3 is TGCAGTGCTAGAGACCTAGCGGGAGTTGAGACCCAGTACTTC.

This clonotype turned up a few times. The J gene is TRBJ2-5, the V gene TRBV6-5; a possible D gene is TRBD1 (6 bases). Germline loops: CDR1 MNHEY, CDR2 SVGAGI. V was cut by 0 bases and J by 5 bases, with 13 bases left in between. The CDR3 runs to 15 residues. The CDR3 spells CASSYSTQGSETQYF. CDR3 sequence (DNA): TGTGCCAGCAGTTACTCGACACAGGGAAGCGAGACCCAGTACTTC.

There are a few counts of this clonotype. This chain links TRBV4-1 with TRBJ2-4, with 8 positions matching TRBD1. Trimming removed 0 bases from V and 6 bases from J; junction bases left unmatched: 7. CDR3 length: 16 residues. Germline CDR1 is MGHRA and CDR2 is YSYEKL. The CDR3 protein is CASSQDRWTGLNIQYF. DNA of the CDR3: TGCGCCAGCAGCCAAGATCGCTGGACAGGGTTAAACATTCAGTACTTC.

The chain couples TRBV12-3 or TRBV12-4 to TRBJ2-5; 7 nucleotides align to TRBD2. Trimming took 6 bases from V and 5 from J; bases not matched to a gene: 12. The CDR3 has 15 amino acids. The CDR3 coding sequence is TGTGCCAGCAGCCCCGGCGCGGGAGTTGGCGAGACCCAGTACTTC. It specifies CASSPGAGVGETQYF.

V is TRBV28 and J is TRBJ1-2; tentative D call: TRBD1 (6 bases). Germline V gives CDR1 MDHEN, CDR2 SYDVKM. The CDR3 length is 16 residues. V lost 3 bases to trimming and J lost 0 bases, with 14 bases between them. The CDR3, as DNA: TGTGCCAGCAGTTTGTTGGGGGCTGGGGCTAACTATGGCTACACCTTC. The encoded protein is CASSLLGAGANYGYTF.

This clonotype was seen a handful of times. The chain couples TRBV7-9 to TRBJ2-5; maybe TRBD1 (7 bases). Near its end, the DNA agrees better with TRBJ2-7, so the J call may be wrong. CDR3 length equals 17 residues. Germline assignment: CDR1 SEHNR and CDR2 FQNEAQ (reference sequence). The CDR3: CASSPRDSERSWHEQYF. DNA of the CDR3: TGTGCCAGCAGCCCGCGGGACAGCGAAAGGTCTTGGCACGAGCAGTACTTC.

The V and J genes are TRBV29-1 and TRBJ2-7; D might be TRBD1 (5 bases). The CDR3 has 13 residues. The germline gives CDR1 SQVTM, CDR2 ANQGSEA. V lost 4 bases and J lost 2, with 12 bases in between. CDR3 nucleotides: TGCAGCGTTGGGGGCACGATAACCTACGAGCAGTACTTC. Translating it yields CSVGGTITYEQYF.

This clonotype has a handful of counts. The chain employs TRBV29-1 and TRBJ2-6; maybe TRBD2 (5 bases). The CDR3 runs to 13 residues. Per the germline V gene, CDR1 is SQVTM and CDR2 is ANQGSEA. Between the trimmed V and J ends, which lost 5 bases and 2 bases, there was a span of 7 bases. The CDR3 region is CSVRRAGANVLTF. Written as DNA, the CDR3 is TGCAGCGTTCGGCGGGCTGGGGCCAACGTCCTGACTTTC.